The 9 T cell receptor beta chains below were found in one sample sequenced in a study of human T cells and chemical hapten exposure. TCRdb fed the RACE reads into MiXCR, producing one record per CDR3 protein. The sample lists about 80,000 distinct CDR3 sequences, 10% to 13% occurring once. The time point is: patch test 1, 2 weeks after DPC sensitization. The treatment here: therapeutic diphenylcyclopropenone sensitization with weekly scalp DPC. The input for sequencing was whole blood, taken in connection with sensitization to the hapten diphenylcyclopropenone (DPC). These receptors were collected from a woman aged 50 to 60 with alopecia areata. Some clones in this sample may be carry-over from other donors' samples.

The sample holds many counts of this clonotype. J is TRBJ2-3 and V is TRBV6-6, with TRBD2 identical over 14 bases. CDR3 size: 16 residues. Germline V gives CDR1 MNHNY, CDR2 SVGAGI (reference sequence). After removal of 2 bases from V and 8 bases from J, the junction contained 6 bases not matched to a gene. The CDR3 spells CASSYQTSGRATTQYF. The CDR3 DNA reads TGTGCCAGCAGTTACCAGACTAGCGGGAGGGCTACTACGCAGTATTTT.

The chain recombines TRBV20-1 with TRBJ1-2; D perhaps matches TRBD1 (5 bases). The germline V gene has CDR1 DFQATT and CDR2 SNEGSKA (reference sequence). The length of the CDR3 is 12 residues. The V end lost 5 bases, the J end lost 7 bases, and 14 bases lay between the germline ends. Here the CDR3 DNA reads TGCAGTGCTTCCGGGGGAATTGGTGGCTACACCTTC. This translates into CSASGGIGGYTF.

V gene TRBV9 combines with J gene TRBJ1-5; D is possibly TRBD1 (5 bases). The CDR3 has 15 amino acids. CDR1 SGDLS and CDR2 YYNGEE come from the germline V gene. Deletions cut 0 bases from V and 1 base from J, with 8 bases between. The CDR3 protein is CASSVAGHSNQPQHF. Here the CDR3 DNA reads TGTGCCAGCAGCGTAGCAGGACACAGCAATCAGCCCCAGCATTTT.

This clonotype was counted between two and nine times. The chain carries TRBV18 and TRBJ2-5; TRBD2 is a possible D gene (5 bases). Trimming left V 1 base short and J 5 bases short, with 14 bases between. Germline V gene lookup returns CDR1 KGHSH and CDR2 LQKENI. The CDR3 has 15 residues. The CDR3 loop is CASSPQQEAAETQYF. In DNA form, the CDR3 reads TGTGCCAGCTCACCACAGCAGGAGGCCGCGGAGACCCAGTACTTC. Filled out from reference TRBV18 and TRBJ2-5, the complete variable domain reads NAGVMQNPRHLVRRRGQEARLRCSPMKGHSHVYWYRQLPEEGLKFMVYLQKENIIDESGMPKERFSAEFPKEGPSILRIQQVVRGDSAAYFCASSPQQEAAETQYFGPGTRLLVL.

CDR3 DNA: TGCAGTGCTTGGACACCCAAGGGCACTGAAGCTTTCTTT. It yields the protein CSAWTPKGTEAFF. V usage is TRBV20-1 and J usage is TRBJ1-1, with a tentative D call TRBD1 (5 bases). CDR1 and CDR2 (germline): DFQATT, SNEGSKA (reference sequence). V was cut by 5 bases and J by 4 bases, with 14 bases left in between. This CDR3 comprises 13 residues.

The rearrangement uses TRBV7-6 and TRBJ2-5; D is possibly TRBD1 or TRBD2 (5 bases each). This CDR3 has 13 residues. V was pared by 5 bases and J by 2 bases, with 9 bases between. Germline lookup yields CDR1 SGHVS and CDR2 FNYEAQ. The CDR3 spells CASSRDHQETQYF. DNA for the CDR3: TGTGCCAGCAGCAGGGACCATCAAGAGACCCAGTACTTC.

The J gene is TRBJ1-5, the V gene TRBV29-1, with D perhaps matching TRBD1 (5 bases). Per the germline V gene, CDR1 is SQVTM and CDR2 is ANQGSEA. This CDR3 comprises 14 residues. V was shortened by 6 bases and J by 0 bases, with 12 bases between the two germline ends. The CDR3, as DNA: TGCAGCGTGTGGGGGGGAAATAGCAATCAGCCCCAGCATTTT. Residues: CSVWGGNSNQPQHF.

This clonotype appeared a few times. The genes are TRBV10-1 and TRBJ2-1, with D unclear. The V and J ends lost 2 bases and 0 bases respectively, with 8 bases between them. Germline values: CDR1 WNHNN, CDR2 SYGVQD (reference sequence). The CDR3 contains 15 residues. CDR3 sequence reads: CASSEVHSSYNEQFF. CDR3 coding DNA: TGCGCCAGCAGTGAGGTGCACAGCTCCTACAATGAGCAGTTCTTC.

This clonotype was counted a few times. V and J are TRBV27 and TRBJ2-1; 9 bases align to TRBD1. Trimming took 5 bases from V and 10 from J; bases not matched to a gene: 9. From germline, CDR1 is MNHEY and CDR2 SMNVEV (reference sequence). This CDR3 comprises 14 residues. In nucleotides, the CDR3 is TGTGCCAGCAGTCCCTGGGGGGGACAGGGAGAGCAGTTCTTC. Translating it yields CASSPWGGQGEQFF.